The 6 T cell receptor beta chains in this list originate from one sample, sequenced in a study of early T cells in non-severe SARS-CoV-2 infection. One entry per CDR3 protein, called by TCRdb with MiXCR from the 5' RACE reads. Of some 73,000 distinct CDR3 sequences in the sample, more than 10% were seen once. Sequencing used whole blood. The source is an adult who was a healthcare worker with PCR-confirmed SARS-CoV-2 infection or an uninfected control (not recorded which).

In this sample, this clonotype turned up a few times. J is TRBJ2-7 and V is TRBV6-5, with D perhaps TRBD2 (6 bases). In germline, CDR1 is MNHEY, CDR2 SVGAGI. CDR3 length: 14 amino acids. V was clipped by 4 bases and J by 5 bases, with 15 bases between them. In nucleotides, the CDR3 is TGTGCCAGCAGTTCGGGCGGGAAAGTTAACGAGCAGTACTTC. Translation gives CASSSGGKVNEQYF.

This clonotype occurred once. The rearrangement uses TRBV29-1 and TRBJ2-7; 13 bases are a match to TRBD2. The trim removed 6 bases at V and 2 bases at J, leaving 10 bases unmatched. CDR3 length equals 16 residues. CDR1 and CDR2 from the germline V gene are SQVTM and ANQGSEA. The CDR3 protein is CSVEGLAGRNPYEQYF. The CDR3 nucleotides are TGCAGCGTGGAGGGACTAGCGGGACGCAACCCCTACGAGCAGTACTTC.

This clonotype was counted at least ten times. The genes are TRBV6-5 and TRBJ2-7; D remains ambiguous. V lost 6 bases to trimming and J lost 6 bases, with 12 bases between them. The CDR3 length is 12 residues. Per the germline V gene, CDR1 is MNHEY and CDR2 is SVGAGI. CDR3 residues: CASSTYLGEQYF. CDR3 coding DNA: TGTGCCAGCAGCACCTACTTGGGCGAGCAGTACTTC.

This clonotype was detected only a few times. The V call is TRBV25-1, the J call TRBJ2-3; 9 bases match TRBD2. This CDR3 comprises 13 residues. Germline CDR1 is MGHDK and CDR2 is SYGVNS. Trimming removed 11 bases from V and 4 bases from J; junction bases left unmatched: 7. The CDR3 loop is CAPGGLAADTQYF. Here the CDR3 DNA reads TGTGCCCCTGGGGGACTAGCAGCAGATACGCAGTATTTT.

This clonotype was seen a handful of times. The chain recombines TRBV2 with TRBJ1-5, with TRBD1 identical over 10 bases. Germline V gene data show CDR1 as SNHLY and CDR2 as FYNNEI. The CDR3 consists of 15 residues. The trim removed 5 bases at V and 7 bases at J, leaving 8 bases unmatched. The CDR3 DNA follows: TGTGCCAGCAGTCCTGGGGACAGGGGAAGACAGCCCCAGCATTTT. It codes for CASSPGDRGRQPQHF.

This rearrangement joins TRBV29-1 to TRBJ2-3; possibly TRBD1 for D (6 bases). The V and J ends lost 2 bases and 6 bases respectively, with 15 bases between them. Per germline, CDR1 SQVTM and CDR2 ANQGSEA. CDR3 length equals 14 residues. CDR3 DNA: TGCAGCGTTGAAACAGGGAGTGTGGGGGATACGCAGTATTTT. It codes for CSVETGSVGDTQYF.